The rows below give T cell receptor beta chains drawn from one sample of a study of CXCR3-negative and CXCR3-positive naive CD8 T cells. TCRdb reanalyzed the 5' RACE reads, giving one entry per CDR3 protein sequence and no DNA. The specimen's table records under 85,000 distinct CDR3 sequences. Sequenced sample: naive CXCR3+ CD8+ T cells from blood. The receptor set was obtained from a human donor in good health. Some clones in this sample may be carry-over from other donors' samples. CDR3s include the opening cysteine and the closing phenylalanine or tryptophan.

CSVRSGGLGYTF	TRBV29-1	12	TRBJ1-2
CASSILGGGLQPQHF	TRBV19	15	TRBJ1-5
CSARDGQGTGSYYNSPLHF	TRBV20-1	19	TRBJ1-6
CASSQDWIAGTPDTQYF	TRBV3-1	17	TRBJ2-3
CASSRVGDGNTIYF	TRBV7-2	14	TRBJ1-3
CASSIGMTATQYF	TRBV19	13	TRBJ2-5
CASSPDELNSYEQYF	TRBV18	15	TRBJ2-7
CASSFAYEQYF	TRBV27	11	TRBJ2-7
CASSYSSGQGYNEQFF	TRBV6-5	16	TRBJ2-1
CASSQNWGFDTEAFF	TRBV14	15	TRBJ1-1
CASSEAGSANQPQHF	TRBV6-1	15	TRBJ1-5
CASSPRGDSNQPQHF	TRBV5-1	15	TRBJ1-5
CASSQGGLYEQYF	TRBV3-1	13	TRBJ2-7
CASSQVRGQPQHF	TRBV14	13	TRBJ1-5
CASSYATLTGELFF	TRBV6-6	14	TRBJ2-2
CASSISRGAYNEQFF	TRBV14	15	TRBJ2-1
CATSDTSGLNTGELFF	TRBV24-1	16	TRBJ2-2
CAIRGTSGGTYNEQFF	TRBV10-3	16	TRBJ2-1
CASSLGTTFERTGRTGISQPQHF	TRBV11-2	23	TRBJ1-5
CASSQGQGTFEQFF	TRBV4-3	14	TRBJ2-1
CASSQGIRILYEQYF	TRBV4-3	15	TRBJ2-7
CASSLRGLWETQYF	TRBV7-8	14	TRBJ2-5
CASSLVSGGVDEQFF	TRBV11-2	15	TRBJ2-1
CASSMWTGAYEQYF	TRBV19	14	TRBJ2-7
CASSSYGDNEQFF	TRBV7-8	13	TRBJ2-1
CASSLAWTETQYF	TRBV7-7	13	TRBJ2-5
CASSHKLRQESQYF	TRBV5-4	14	TRBJ2-7
CSVEDFGQDNEQFF	TRBV29-1	14	TRBJ2-1
CASTGQGSYEQYF	TRBV12-3/TRBV12-4	13	TRBJ2-7
CASSFGTAGDTQYF	TRBV7-3	14	TRBJ2-3
CASSYSNFGANEQFF	TRBV6-6	15	TRBJ2-1
CASSPRLGTAYEQYF	TRBV7-9	15	TRBJ2-7
CASSSWGGGYEQYF	TRBV7-2	14	TRBJ2-7
CASSPSTGPNYGYTF	TRBV7-9	15	TRBJ1-2
CASSLLGGLGNTGELFF	TRBV7-8	17	TRBJ2-2
CASTKPDTSVPETQYF	TRBV6-6	16	TRBJ2-5
CSVDGRLAGASPSTDTQYF	TRBV29-1	19	TRBJ2-3
CASSLALAGGYNEQFF	TRBV7-6	16	TRBJ2-1
CASSSIEDRGADTQYF	TRBV12-3/TRBV12-4	16	TRBJ2-3
CASRWTGLDEETQYF	TRBV28	15	TRBJ2-5
CASSQYVSSGTGELFF	TRBV4-1	16	TRBJ2-2
CASSATGQGALSPLHF	TRBV6-5	16	TRBJ1-6
CAISGQANSGNTIYF	TRBV10-3	15	TRBJ1-3
CATHRTPSSYNEQFF	TRBV27	15	TRBJ2-1
CASSLGTGMNTEAFF	TRBV28	15	TRBJ1-1
CASSSRSAATYEQYF	TRBV28	15	TRBJ2-7
CASSPRRWLAGALISEQYF	TRBV7-2	19	TRBJ2-7
CASSLPITNSYEQYF	TRBV5-1	15	TRBJ2-7
CASSHRTGRDTEAFF	TRBV6-5	15	TRBJ1-1